Listed below are T cell receptor beta chains from one sample, sequenced in a study of pediatric ulcerative colitis. Only in-frame clones appear in the TCRdb table, and some are missing; sequencing was by immunoSEQ multiplex PCR. This table holds more than 12,000 clones, around 90% found once. The sequencing input was blood. The source is a boy aged 10-17 years with moderate ulcerative colitis. Each CDR3 is given with its conserved first and last residue. A D gene is named only where the DNA matches it firmly. Size is omitted from some rows. Given values are once, few, many or a class for expanded clones.

v_gene: TRBV2; abundance: .; j_gene: TRBJ2-3; d_gene: TRBD2; CDR3aa: CASSDIELAGGSTDTQYF
v_gene: TRBV4-2; abundance: .; j_gene: TRBJ2-1; d_gene: TRBD2; CDR3aa: CASSQELAGNEQFF
v_gene: TRBV6-1; abundance: .; j_gene: TRBJ2-5; d_gene: TRBD2; CDR3aa: CASSWDYLGETQYF
v_gene: TRBV11-3; abundance: .; j_gene: TRBJ2-7; d_gene: TRBD1; CDR3aa: CASSFSRDSRRYEQYF
v_gene: TRBV2; abundance: .; j_gene: TRBJ2-3; d_gene: .; CDR3aa: CASSELADTQYF
v_gene: TRBV4-1; abundance: .; j_gene: TRBJ2-7; d_gene: .; CDR3aa: CASSPNYLSFYEQYF
v_gene: TRBV6-5; abundance: .; j_gene: TRBJ1-4; d_gene: TRBD1; CDR3aa: CASSYTGVKGEKLFF
v_gene: TRBV29-1; abundance: .; j_gene: TRBJ2-4; d_gene: .; CDR3aa: CSVEEVGGLAKNIQYF
v_gene: TRBV7-8; abundance: .; j_gene: TRBJ2-3; d_gene: .; CDR3aa: CASSRHGEGDTQYF
v_gene: TRBV28; abundance: .; j_gene: TRBJ2-7; d_gene: TRBD1; CDR3aa: CASSDRVVGEQYF
v_gene: TRBV9; abundance: .; j_gene: TRBJ2-2; d_gene: .; CDR3aa: CASSPRSWGVRNTGELFF
v_gene: TRBV11-3; abundance: .; j_gene: TRBJ2-1; d_gene: TRBD2; CDR3aa: CASSLVGTSGGGNEQFF
v_gene: TRBV11-2; abundance: .; j_gene: TRBJ2-3; d_gene: .; CDR3aa: CASGPSRVTDTQYF
v_gene: TRBV7-2; abundance: .; j_gene: TRBJ1-2; d_gene: .; CDR3aa: CASSLQSSSGYGYTF
v_gene: TRBV5-6; abundance: .; j_gene: TRBJ2-7; d_gene: .; CDR3aa: CASSRTPEQYF
v_gene: TRBV30; abundance: .; j_gene: TRBJ2-3; d_gene: .; CDR3aa: CAWSRGTDTQYF
v_gene: TRBV6-1; abundance: .; j_gene: TRBJ1-2; d_gene: .; CDR3aa: CASRQAFYGYTF
v_gene: TRBV18; abundance: .; j_gene: TRBJ1-1; d_gene: .; CDR3aa: CASSPDRTPEAFF
v_gene: TRBV19; abundance: .; j_gene: TRBJ1-2; d_gene: .; CDR3aa: CASSITGASKGGYTF
v_gene: TRBV6-4; abundance: .; j_gene: TRBJ2-7; d_gene: TRBD1; CDR3aa: CASSAVQGTGDEQYF
v_gene: TRBV2; abundance: few; j_gene: TRBJ1-5; d_gene: .; CDR3aa: CASSEALGPQHF
v_gene: TRBV4-1; abundance: .; j_gene: TRBJ1-2; d_gene: .; CDR3aa: CASSQGGFGYTF
v_gene: TRBV9; abundance: .; j_gene: TRBJ2-3; d_gene: TRBD2; CDR3aa: CASSPRAGGQDTQYF
v_gene: TRBV28; abundance: .; j_gene: TRBJ2-1; d_gene: TRBD1; CDR3aa: CASRYRDRSDEQFF
v_gene: TRBV11-3; abundance: .; j_gene: TRBJ2-7; d_gene: TRBD2; CDR3aa: CASSSGLAGGAHISYEQYF
v_gene: TRBV9; abundance: .; j_gene: TRBJ2-2; d_gene: .; CDR3aa: CASSAEAAGELFF
v_gene: TRBV28; abundance: .; j_gene: TRBJ2-7; d_gene: .; CDR3aa: CASRRDLYEQYF
v_gene: TRBV6-6; abundance: .; j_gene: TRBJ2-7; d_gene: .; CDR3aa: CASSRQAVGAYEQYF
v_gene: TRBV29-1; abundance: .; j_gene: TRBJ1-1; d_gene: .; CDR3aa: CSVDRFRRIRPKMNTEAFF
v_gene: TRBV21-1; abundance: .; j_gene: TRBJ1-5; d_gene: .; CDR3aa: CASSQPGWANQPQHF
v_gene: TRBV6-1; abundance: .; j_gene: TRBJ1-2; d_gene: .; CDR3aa: CASSEAGANYGYTF
v_gene: TRBV28; abundance: few; j_gene: TRBJ2-7; d_gene: .; CDR3aa: CASSSDPGGSEQYF
v_gene: TRBV19; abundance: .; j_gene: TRBJ2-3; d_gene: .; CDR3aa: CASSPTGYYTDTQYF
v_gene: TRBV2; abundance: .; j_gene: TRBJ2-2; d_gene: .; CDR3aa: CASSQAGELFF
v_gene: TRBV28; abundance: once; j_gene: TRBJ1-2; d_gene: TRBD1; CDR3aa: CASSYRDRDYGYTF
v_gene: TRBV4-1; abundance: .; j_gene: TRBJ2-1; d_gene: TRBD2; CDR3aa: CASSQGRAGGQNEQFF
v_gene: TRBV2; abundance: .; j_gene: TRBJ2-1; d_gene: TRBD2; CDR3aa: CASSYSGLADNEQFF
v_gene: TRBV5-6; abundance: .; j_gene: TRBJ2-1; d_gene: .; CDR3aa: CASSLEVEQFF
v_gene: TRBV10-2; abundance: .; j_gene: TRBJ2-5; d_gene: TRBD2; CDR3aa: CASSATSGRETQYF